Following are 14 T cell receptor beta chains from one sample sequenced in a study of control samples from healthy donors and cancer patients (TCRdb year 2020). The library was built by means of the immunoSEQ multiplex PCR assay. This is the immuneACCESS table as TCRdb keeps it, with only in-frame sequences that have V and J called. A part of the clones is gone; compared with another copy, unresolved V genes explain less than half, and the rest is unexplained. Within this sample are about 140,000 clones, with just under 95% of them counted one time only. The ten most abundant clones make up roughly 12% of the sample. Material: blood. The receptor source for this set is a man younger than 40 in good health.

The V and J genes are TRBV9 and TRBJ2-2; TRBD2 might be the D (6 bases). V was trimmed by 0 bases and J by 3 bases, leaving 12 bases between them. Germline assignment: CDR1 SGDLS and CDR2 YYNGEE. The CDR3 consists of 16 residues. The CDR3 DNA reads TGTGCCAGCAGCGTAGATGACGGGAGTTACACCGGGGAGCTGTTTTTT. Translation gives CASSVDDGSYTGELFF.

J is TRBJ1-6 and V is TRBV6-5, with D uncertain. V was trimmed by 8 bases and J by 0 bases, leaving 11 bases between them. CDR1 and CDR2 from the germline V gene are MNHEY and SVGAGI. The CDR3 sequence is 15 residues long. CDR3 bases: TGTGCCAGCCAAATATCGAGCTCCTATAATTCACCCCTCCACTTT. Its protein is CASQISSSYNSPLHF.

The chain has TRBV28 and TRBJ2-7, with 10 bases matching TRBD1. Germline V lookup: CDR1 MDHEN, CDR2 SYDVKM. V lost 5 bases to trimming and J lost 4 bases; unmatched junction nucleotides: 5. The CDR3 has 14 residues. CDR3 protein: CASSLPGQGYEQYF. Here the CDR3 DNA reads TGTGCCAGCAGTCTACCGGGACAGGGGTACGAGCAGTACTTC.

The chain uses TRBV6-4 and TRBJ2-3, with D unresolved. Looked up from germline, CDR1 is MRHNA and CDR2 is SNTAGT. The CDR3 totals 17 residues. V lost 3 bases to trimming and J lost 3 bases, with 19 bases between them. The CDR3 nucleotides are TGTGCCAGCAGTGAAGGAAGGAGCCGAATCTTTACAGATACGCAGTATTTT. As protein: CASSEGRSRIFTDTQYF.

The chain couples TRBV12-3 or TRBV12-4 to TRBJ2-3; D unclear. With 1 base removed from V and 2 bases from J, the gap between germline ends came to 4 bases. This CDR3 has 13 amino acids. The CDR3 sequence is CASSLGATDTQYF. DNA of the CDR3: TGTGCCAGCAGTTTAGGGGCCACAGATACGCAGTATTTT.

The chain's CDR3 is CAWSVNSGQWNTEAFF. The CDR3 region has the DNA TGTGCCTGGAGTGTAAATTCTGGGCAATGGAACACTGAAGCTTTCTTT. This chain uses TRBV30 with TRBJ1-1; D remains ambiguous. Germline assignment: CDR1 GTSNPN and CDR2 SVGIG (reference sequence). CDR3 size: 16 residues. The ends were cut back, 0 bases at V and 1 base at J, with 15 bases in the middle.

The V call is TRBV28, the J call TRBJ1-3; no firm D call. Germline CDR1 MDHEN, CDR2 SYDVKM. The CDR3 is 15 residues long. Between the trimmed V and J ends, which lost 4 bases and 4 bases, there was a span of 14 bases. The DNA for the CDR3 is TGTGCCAGCAGTTGGGCAGTTGAGGGAGGAAACACCATATATTTT. It yields the protein CASSWAVEGGNTIYF.

The chain combines TRBV12-5 with TRBJ1-5; D is possibly TRBD1 (5 bases). Deletions cut 5 bases from V and 6 bases from J, with 11 bases between. The CDR3 sequence is 13 residues long. Germline V gene data show CDR1 as LGHNT and CDR2 as FRNRAP. The CDR3 is CASGPGGGQPQHF. As DNA, the CDR3 is TGTGCTAGTGGTCCCGGGGGTGGTCAGCCCCAGCATTTT. The entire variable domain, with the rest obtained from reference TRBV12-5 and TRBJ1-5, is as follows: DARVTQTPRHKVTEMGQEVTMRCQPILGHNTVFWYRQTMMQGLELLAYFRNRAPLDDSGMPKDRFSAEMPDATLATLKIQPSEPRDSAVYFCASGPGGGQPQHFGDGTRLSIL.

The rearrangement links TRBV6-2 or TRBV6-3 to TRBJ2-5; D uncertain. Germline V lookup: CDR1 MNHEY, CDR2 SVGEGT. The CDR3 contains 15 residues. V was shortened by 5 bases and J by 4 bases, with 17 bases between the two germline ends. The CDR3 is CASSPRVGATETQYF. CDR3 bases: TGTGCCAGCAGTCCCCGGGTGGGCGCTACAGAGACCCAGTACTTC.

The CDR3 DNA follows: TGCAGCGTTGAGGGCCCGGGGGTTGGCTACACCTTC. As protein: CSVEGPGVGYTF. This chain connects TRBV29-1 to TRBJ1-2; a weak D match, TRBD1 (5 bases). Per germline, CDR1 SQVTM and CDR2 ANQGSEA. The CDR3 contains 12 residues. Trimming pared 3 bases from V and 7 bases from J, leaving 12 bases between.

This chain connects TRBV15 to TRBJ2-3, with D perhaps being TRBD1 or TRBD2 (5 bases each). CDR3 length equals 12 residues. V was clipped by 6 bases and J by 6 bases, with 10 bases between them. CDR1 is LNHNV, CDR2 YYDKDF, per germline (reference sequence). CDR3 coding DNA: TGTGCCACCAGGGGATGGGGGGATACGCAGTATTTT. This sequence encodes CATRGWGDTQYF. The whole variable domain, remainder taken from reference TRBV15 and TRBJ2-3, is DAMVIQNPRYQVTQFGKPVTLSCSQTLNHNVMYWYQQKSSQAPKLLFHYYDKDFNNEADTPDNFQSRRPNTSFCFLDIRSPGLGDTAMYLCATRGWGDTQYFGPGTRLTVL.

The chain has TRBV7-2 and TRBJ2-2, with D uncertain. This CDR3 spans 16 amino acids. From germline, CDR1 is SGHTA and CDR2 FQGNSA. Trimming removed 3 bases at V and 1 base at J, with 12 bases between. CDR3 coding DNA: TGTGCCAGCAGCTTTTCGTCGAAACGGAACACCGGGGAGCTGTTTTTT. Translating gives CASSFSSKRNTGELFF. The whole variable domain, remainder taken from reference TRBV7-2 and TRBJ2-2, is GAGVSQSPSNKVTEKGKDVELRCDPISGHTALYWYRQSLGQGLEFLIYFQGNSAPDKSGLPSDRFSAERTGGSVSTLTIQRTQQEDSAVYLCASSFSSKRNTGELFFGEGSRLTVL.

V gene TRBV5-6 combines with J gene TRBJ1-2, with D possibly matching TRBD1 (5 bases). V dropped 1 base and J dropped 4 bases, with 14 bases sitting between them. The CDR3 extends over 15 amino acids. Germline V gives CDR1 SGHDT, CDR2 YYEEEE. The CDR3 loop is CASSLSSGIPYGYTF. CDR3 in DNA: TGTGCCAGCAGCTTGTCATCAGGGATCCCCTATGGCTACACCTTC.

The chain couples TRBV7-9 to TRBJ2-1, with 11 bases matching TRBD2. CDR1 and CDR2 from the germline V gene are SEHNR and FQNEAQ (reference sequence). V was pared by 2 bases and J by 4 bases, with 1 base of the junction left unmatched. This CDR3 comprises 15 residues. The CDR3 sequence is CASSLRTSGYNEQFF. The CDR3 region has the DNA TGTGCCAGCAGCTTAAGGACTAGCGGGTACAATGAGCAGTTCTTC.